This TCR beta chain was observed in a study of blood T cell repertoires in COVID-19. The CDR3 has 13 amino acids. V was trimmed by 4 bases and J by 2 bases, leaving 9 bases between them. CDR1 is SQVTM and CDR2 is ANQGSEA in the germline V gene. Generated by immunoSEQ multiplex PCR, the TCRdb table keeps only in-frame clones and is missing some. The table includes roughly 150,000 clones, around four fifths detected once. This receptor was identified in an older man who had been exposed to COVID-19. Specimen: PBMCs or T cells enriched from blood (not recorded which). The chain couples TRBV29-1 to TRBJ1-3, with a weak D call TRBD1 (5 bases). The CDR3 loop is CSVGGRAGNTIYF. The CDR3 region has the DNA TGCAGCGTTGGAGGCAGGGCTGGAAACACCATATATTTT.